This TCR beta chain was retrieved from a study of cytomegalovirus exposure and HLA in healthy donors. The PCR employed 60 Vbeta primers together with 13 Jbeta primers. Sequencing used immunoSEQ multiplex PCR; TCRdb keeps in-frame clones, though not all of them. The sample consists of about 140,000 clones, about four fifths of them appearing once. The CDR3 spans 15 residues. Germline CDR1 and CDR2: MNHEY and SVGAGI. Trimming took 7 bases from V and 5 from J; bases not matched to a gene: 12. The chain recombines TRBV6-5 with TRBJ1-1, with 8 bases matching TRBD1. The source of this sequence is a man younger than 35 in good health and CMV-seropositive. Sequencing used PBMCs. CDR3: CASTSQRTGSTEAFF. Written as DNA, the CDR3 is TGTGCCAGCACCTCACAAAGGACAGGGTCGACTGAAGCTTTCTTT.